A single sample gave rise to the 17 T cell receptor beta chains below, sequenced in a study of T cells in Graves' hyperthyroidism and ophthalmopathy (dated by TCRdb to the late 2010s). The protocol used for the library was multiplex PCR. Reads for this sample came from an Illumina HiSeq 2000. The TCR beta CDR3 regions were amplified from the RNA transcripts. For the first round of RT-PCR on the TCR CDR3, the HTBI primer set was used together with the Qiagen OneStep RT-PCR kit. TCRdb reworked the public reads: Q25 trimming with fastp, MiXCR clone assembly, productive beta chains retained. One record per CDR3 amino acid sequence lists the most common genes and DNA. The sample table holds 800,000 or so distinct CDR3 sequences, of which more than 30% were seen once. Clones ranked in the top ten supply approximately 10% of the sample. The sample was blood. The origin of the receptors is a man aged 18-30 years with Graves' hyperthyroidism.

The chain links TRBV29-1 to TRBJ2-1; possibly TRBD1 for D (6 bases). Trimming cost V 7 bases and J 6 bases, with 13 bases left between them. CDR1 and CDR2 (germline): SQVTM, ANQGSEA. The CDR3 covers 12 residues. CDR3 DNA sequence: TGCAGCGGCACAGGGTCAATCAATGAGCAGTTCTTC. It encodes CSGTGSINEQFF.

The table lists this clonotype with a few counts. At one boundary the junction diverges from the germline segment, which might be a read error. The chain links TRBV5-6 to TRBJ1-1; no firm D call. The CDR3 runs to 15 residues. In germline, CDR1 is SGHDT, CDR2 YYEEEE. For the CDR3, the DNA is TGTGCCAGCAGCCTTGGACTCAACCGGAACGCTGAAGCTTTCTTT. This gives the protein CASSLGLNRNAEAFF.

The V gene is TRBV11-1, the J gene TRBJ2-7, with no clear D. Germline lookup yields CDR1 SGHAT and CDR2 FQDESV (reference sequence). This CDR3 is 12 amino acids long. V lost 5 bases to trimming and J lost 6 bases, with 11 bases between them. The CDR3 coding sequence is TGTGCCAGCAGCCCTGTCGCAAGCGAGCAGTACTTC. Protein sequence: CASSPVASEQYF.

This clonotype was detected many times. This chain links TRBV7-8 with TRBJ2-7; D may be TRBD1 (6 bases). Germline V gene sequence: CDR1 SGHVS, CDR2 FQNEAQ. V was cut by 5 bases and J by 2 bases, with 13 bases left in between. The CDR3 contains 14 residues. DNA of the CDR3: TGTGCCAGCAGCCTCCTAGGACAGCCCTACGAGCAGTACTTC. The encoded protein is CASSLLGQPYEQYF. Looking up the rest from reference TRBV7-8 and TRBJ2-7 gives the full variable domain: GAGVSQSPRYKVAKRGQDVALRCDPISGHVSLFWYQQALGQGPEFLTYFQNEAQLDKSGLPSDRFFAERPEGSVSTLKIQRTQQEDSAVYLCASSLLGQPYEQYFGPGTRLTVT.

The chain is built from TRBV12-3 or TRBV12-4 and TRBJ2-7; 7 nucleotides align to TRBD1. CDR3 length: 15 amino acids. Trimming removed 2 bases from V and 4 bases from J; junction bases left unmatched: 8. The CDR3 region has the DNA TGTGCCAGCAGTTTAAAAGGGGGCGGCGAATACGAGCAGTACTTC. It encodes CASSLKGGGEYEQYF.

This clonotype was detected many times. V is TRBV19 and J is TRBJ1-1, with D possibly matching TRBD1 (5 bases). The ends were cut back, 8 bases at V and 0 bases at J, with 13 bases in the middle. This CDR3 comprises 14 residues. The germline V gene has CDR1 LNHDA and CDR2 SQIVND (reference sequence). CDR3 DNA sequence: TGTGCCAGTGGGGCGGACCTGATGAACACTGAAGCTTTCTTT. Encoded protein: CASGADLMNTEAFF.

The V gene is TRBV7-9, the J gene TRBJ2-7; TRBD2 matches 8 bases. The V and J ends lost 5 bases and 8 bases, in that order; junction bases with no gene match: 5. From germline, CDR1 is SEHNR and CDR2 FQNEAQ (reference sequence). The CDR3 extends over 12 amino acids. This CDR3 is CASSPGLAKQYF. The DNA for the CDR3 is TGTGCCAGCAGCCCCGGACTAGCCAAGCAGTACTTC.

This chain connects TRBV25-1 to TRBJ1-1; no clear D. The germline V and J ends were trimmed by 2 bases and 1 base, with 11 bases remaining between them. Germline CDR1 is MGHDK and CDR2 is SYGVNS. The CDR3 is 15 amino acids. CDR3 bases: TGTGCCAGCAGTGAAGGTAAAGAGAGGAACACTGAAGCTTTCTTT. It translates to CASSEGKERNTEAFF.

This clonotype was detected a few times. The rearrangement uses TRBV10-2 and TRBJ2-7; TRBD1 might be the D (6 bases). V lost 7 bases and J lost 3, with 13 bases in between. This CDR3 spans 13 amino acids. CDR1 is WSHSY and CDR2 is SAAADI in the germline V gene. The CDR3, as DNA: TGCGCCAGCACCCCGGGACACAGCTACGAGCAGTACTTC. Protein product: CASTPGHSYEQYF.

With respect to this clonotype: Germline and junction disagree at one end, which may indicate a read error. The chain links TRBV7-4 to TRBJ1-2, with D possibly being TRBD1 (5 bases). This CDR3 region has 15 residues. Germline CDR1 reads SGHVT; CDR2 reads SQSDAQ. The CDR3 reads CASSQEKRGKYGYTF. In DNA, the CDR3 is TGCGCCAGCAGCCAAGAAAAGCGGGGGAAATATGGCTACACCTTC.

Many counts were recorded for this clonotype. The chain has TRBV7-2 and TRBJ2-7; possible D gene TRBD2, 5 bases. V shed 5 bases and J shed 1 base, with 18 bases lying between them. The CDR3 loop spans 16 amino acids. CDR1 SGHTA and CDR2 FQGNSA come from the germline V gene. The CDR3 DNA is TGTGCCAGCAGCCCTCGAACACGGACTGAATCCTACGAGCAGTACTTC. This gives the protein CASSPRTRTESYEQYF.

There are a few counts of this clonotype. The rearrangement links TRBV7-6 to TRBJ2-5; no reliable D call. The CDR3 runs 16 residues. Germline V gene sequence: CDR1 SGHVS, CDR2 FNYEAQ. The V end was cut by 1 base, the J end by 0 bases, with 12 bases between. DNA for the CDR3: TGTGCCAGCAGCTTAGGCTCACTCGTGTACCAAGAGACCCAGTACTTC. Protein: CASSLGSLVYQETQYF.

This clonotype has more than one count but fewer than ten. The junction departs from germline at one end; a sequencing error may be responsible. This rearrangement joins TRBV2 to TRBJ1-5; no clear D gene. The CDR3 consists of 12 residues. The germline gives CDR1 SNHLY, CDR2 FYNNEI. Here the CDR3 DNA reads TGTGCCAGCTCTCTCCGCGATCAGTCCCAGCATTTT. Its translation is CASSLRDQSQHF.

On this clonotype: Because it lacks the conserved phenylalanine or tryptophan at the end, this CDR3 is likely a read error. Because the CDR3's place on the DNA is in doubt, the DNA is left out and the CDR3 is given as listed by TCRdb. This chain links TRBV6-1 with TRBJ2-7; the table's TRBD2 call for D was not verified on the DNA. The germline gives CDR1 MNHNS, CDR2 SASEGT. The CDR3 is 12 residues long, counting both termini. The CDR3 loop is CASSENRQPRWG.

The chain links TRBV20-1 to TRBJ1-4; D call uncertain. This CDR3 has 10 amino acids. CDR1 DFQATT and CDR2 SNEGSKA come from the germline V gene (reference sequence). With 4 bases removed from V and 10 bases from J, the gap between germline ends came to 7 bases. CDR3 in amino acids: CSATKGKLFF. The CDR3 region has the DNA TGCAGTGCTACCAAGGGAAAACTGTTTTTT.

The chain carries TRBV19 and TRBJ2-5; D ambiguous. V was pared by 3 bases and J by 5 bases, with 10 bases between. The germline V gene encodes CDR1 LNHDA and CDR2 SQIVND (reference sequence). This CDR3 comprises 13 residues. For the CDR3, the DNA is TGTGCCAGTAGTATGGGAAGTAAGGAGACCCAGTACTTC. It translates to CASSMGSKETQYF.

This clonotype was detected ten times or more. The CDR3 DNA sequence: TGTGCCAGCAGGCCCTCCGAGGTCCACGAGCAGTACTTC. It codes for CASRPSEVHEQYF. The V and J genes are TRBV6-5 and TRBJ2-7; no clear D. The V gene's germline CDR1 is MNHEY and CDR2 SVGAGI. This CDR3 comprises 13 residues. V was pared by 6 bases and J by 5 bases, with 14 bases between.